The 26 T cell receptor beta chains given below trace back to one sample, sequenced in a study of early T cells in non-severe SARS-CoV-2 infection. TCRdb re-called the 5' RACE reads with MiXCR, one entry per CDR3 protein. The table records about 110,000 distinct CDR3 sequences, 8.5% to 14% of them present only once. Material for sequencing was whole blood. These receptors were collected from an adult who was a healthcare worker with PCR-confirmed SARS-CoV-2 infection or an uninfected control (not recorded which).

CDR3: CASSNGISSGANVLTF. CDR3 sequence (DNA): TGCGCCAGCAGTAATGGAATTAGCTCTGGGGCCAACGTCCTGACTTTC. The chain recombines TRBV5-1 with TRBJ2-6, with no clear D. The V and J ends lost 5 bases and 0 bases respectively, with 12 bases between them. The CDR3 is 16 amino acids. The germline CDR1 and CDR2 sequences are SGHRS and YFSETQ.

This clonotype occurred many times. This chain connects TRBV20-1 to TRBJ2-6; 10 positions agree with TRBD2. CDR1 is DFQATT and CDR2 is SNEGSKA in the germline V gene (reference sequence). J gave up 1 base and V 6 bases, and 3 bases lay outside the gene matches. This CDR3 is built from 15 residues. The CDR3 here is CSAQREGSGANVLTF. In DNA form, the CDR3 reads TGCAGTGCCCAGCGGGAGGGTTCTGGGGCCAACGTCCTGACTTTC.

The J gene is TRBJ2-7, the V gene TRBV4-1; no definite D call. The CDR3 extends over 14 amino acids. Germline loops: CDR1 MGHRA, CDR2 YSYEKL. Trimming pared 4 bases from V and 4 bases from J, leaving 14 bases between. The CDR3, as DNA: TGCGCCAGCAGCCCAAGTCTCTCCGGGTACGAGCAGTACTTC. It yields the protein CASSPSLSGYEQYF.

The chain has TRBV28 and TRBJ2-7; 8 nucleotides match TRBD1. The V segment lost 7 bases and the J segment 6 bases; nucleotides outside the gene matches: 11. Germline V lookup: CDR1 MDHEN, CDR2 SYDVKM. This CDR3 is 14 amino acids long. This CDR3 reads CASTSGQGFSEQYF. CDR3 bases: TGTGCCAGCACGTCCGGACAGGGCTTTTCCGAGCAGTACTTC. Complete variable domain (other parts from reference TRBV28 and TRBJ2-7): DVKVTQSSRYLVKRTGEKVFLECVQDMDHENMFWYRQDPGLGLRLIYFSYDVKMKEKGDIPEGYSVSREKKERFSLILESASTNQTSMYLCASTSGQGFSEQYFGPGTRLTVT.

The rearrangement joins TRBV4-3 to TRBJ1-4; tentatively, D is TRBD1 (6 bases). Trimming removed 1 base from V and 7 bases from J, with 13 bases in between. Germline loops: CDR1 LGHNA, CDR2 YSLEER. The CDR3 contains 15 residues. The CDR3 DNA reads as TGCGCCAGCAGCCAAGGTACCGGGACATCTGAAAAACTGTTTTTT. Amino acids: CASSQGTGTSEKLFF.

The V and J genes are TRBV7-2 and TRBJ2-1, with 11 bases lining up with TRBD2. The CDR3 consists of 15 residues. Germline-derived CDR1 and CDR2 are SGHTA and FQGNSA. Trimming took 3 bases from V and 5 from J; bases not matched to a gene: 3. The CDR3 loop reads CASSFGLAGHNEQFF. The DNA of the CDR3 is TGTGCCAGCAGCTTTGGACTAGCGGGCCACAATGAGCAGTTCTTC.

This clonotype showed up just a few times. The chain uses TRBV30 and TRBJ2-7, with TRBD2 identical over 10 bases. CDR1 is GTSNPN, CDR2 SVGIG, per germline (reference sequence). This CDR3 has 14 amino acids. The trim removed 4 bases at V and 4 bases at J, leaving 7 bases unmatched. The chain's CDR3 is CAWNLAGVRYEQYF. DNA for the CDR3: TGTGCCTGGAACCTAGCGGGAGTGAGGTACGAGCAGTACTTC.

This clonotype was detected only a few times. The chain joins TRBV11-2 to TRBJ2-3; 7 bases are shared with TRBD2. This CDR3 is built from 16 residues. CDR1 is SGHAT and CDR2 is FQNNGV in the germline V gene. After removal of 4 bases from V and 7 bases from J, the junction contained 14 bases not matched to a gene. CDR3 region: CASSSPRTRNINTQYF. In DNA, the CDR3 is TGTGCCAGCAGCTCCCCCAGGACTAGGAATATTAATACGCAGTATTTT.

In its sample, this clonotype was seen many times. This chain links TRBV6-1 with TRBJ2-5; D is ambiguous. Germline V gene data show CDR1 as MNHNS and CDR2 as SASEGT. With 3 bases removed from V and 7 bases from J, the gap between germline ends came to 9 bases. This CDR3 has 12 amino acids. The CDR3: CASSETTGTQYF. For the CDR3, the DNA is TGTGCCAGCAGTGAGACAACCGGGACCCAGTACTTC.

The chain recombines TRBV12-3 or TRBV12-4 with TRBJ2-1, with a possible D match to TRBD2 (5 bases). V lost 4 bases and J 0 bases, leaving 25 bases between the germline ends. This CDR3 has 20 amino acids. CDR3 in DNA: TGTGCCAGCAGTTCTCCCCTGGGGAGCGTGGGTACTAGCTCCTACAATGAGCAGTTCTTC. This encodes CASSSPLGSVGTSSYNEQFF.

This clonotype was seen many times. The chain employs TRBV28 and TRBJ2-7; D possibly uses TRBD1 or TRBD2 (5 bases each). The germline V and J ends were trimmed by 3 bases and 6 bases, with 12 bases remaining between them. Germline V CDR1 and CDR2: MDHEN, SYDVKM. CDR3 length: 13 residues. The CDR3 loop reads CASSLGETAEQYF. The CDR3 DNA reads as TGTGCCAGCAGTTTGGGAGAGACAGCCGAGCAGTACTTC.

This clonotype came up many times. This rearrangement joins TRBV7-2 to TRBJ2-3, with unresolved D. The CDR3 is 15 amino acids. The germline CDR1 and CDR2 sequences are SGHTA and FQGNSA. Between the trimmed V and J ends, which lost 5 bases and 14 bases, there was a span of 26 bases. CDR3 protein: CASSRAPTLTHHGYF. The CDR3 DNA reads TGTGCCAGCAGCAGAGCGCCTACTTTGACCCATCACGGGTATTTT.

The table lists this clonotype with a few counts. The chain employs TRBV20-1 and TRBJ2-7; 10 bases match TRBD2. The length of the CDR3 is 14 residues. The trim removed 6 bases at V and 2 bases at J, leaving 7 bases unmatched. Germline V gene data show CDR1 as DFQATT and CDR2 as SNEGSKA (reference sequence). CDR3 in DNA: TGCAGTGCGGGTCCGGGACTAGCGACCTACGAGCAGTACTTC. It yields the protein CSAGPGLATYEQYF.

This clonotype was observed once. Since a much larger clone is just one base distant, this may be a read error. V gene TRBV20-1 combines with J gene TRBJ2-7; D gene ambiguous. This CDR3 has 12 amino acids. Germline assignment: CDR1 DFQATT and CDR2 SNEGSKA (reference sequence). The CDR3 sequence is CRANRGSYEQYF. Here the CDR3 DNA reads TGCAGAGCTAACCGCGGATCCTACGAGCAGTACTTC.

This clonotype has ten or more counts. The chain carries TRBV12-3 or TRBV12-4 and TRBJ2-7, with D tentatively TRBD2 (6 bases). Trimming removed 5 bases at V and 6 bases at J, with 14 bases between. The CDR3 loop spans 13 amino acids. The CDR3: CASSPKRATEQYF. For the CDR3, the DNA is TGTGCCAGCAGTCCCAAGCGGGCGACCGAGCAGTACTTC.

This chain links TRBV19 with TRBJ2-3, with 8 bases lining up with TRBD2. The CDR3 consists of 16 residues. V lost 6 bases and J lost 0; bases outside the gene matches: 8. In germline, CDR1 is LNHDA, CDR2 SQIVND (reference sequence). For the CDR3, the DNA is TGTGCCAGTAGAGAGCCGGGAGGGGCTAGCACAGATACGCAGTATTTT. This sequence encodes CASREPGGASTDTQYF.

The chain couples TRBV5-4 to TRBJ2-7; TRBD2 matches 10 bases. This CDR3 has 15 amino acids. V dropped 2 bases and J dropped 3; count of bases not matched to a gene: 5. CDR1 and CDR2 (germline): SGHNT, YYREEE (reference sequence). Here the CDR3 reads CASSFTSGIGYEQYF. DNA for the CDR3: TGTGCCAGCAGCTTTACTAGCGGGATCGGCTACGAGCAGTACTTC.

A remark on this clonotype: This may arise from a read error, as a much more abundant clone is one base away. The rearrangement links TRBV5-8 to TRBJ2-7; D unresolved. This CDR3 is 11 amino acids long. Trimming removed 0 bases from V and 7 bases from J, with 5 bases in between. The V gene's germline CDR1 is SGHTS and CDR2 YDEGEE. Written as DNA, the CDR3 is TGTGCCAGCAGCTTGGGTGAGGAGCAGTACTTC. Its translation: CASSLGEEQYF.

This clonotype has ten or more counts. The CDR3 reads CSANLASNYEQYF. CDR3 sequence (DNA): TGCAGTGCTAACCTGGCATCTAACTACGAGCAGTACTTC. This rearrangement joins TRBV20-1 to TRBJ2-7; D unclear. The CDR3 runs to 13 residues. The V gene's germline CDR1 is DFQATT and CDR2 SNEGSKA (reference sequence). V was pared by 4 bases and J by 3 bases, with 13 bases between.

CDR3 nucleotide sequence: TGCAGCGTTGGTTTTACCACGGGAGTTACCGGGGAGCTGTTTTTT. Translation: CSVGFTTGVTGELFF. The genes are TRBV29-1 and TRBJ2-2; D is possibly TRBD2 (6 bases). The CDR3 runs 15 residues. CDR1 and CDR2 from the germline V gene are SQVTM and ANQGSEA. V was trimmed by 4 bases and J by 5 bases, leaving 17 bases between them.

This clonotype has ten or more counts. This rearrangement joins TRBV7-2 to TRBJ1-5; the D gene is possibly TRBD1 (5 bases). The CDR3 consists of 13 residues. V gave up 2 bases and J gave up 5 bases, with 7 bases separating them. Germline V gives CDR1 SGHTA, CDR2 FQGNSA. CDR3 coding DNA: TGTGCCAGCAGCTTAAGGGGAGATCAGCCCCAGCATTTT. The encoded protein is CASSLRGDQPQHF.

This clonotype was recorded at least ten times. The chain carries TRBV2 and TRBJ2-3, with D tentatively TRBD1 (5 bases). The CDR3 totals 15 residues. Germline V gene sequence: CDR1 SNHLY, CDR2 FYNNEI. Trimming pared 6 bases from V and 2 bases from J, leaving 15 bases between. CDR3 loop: CASRGRGVDTDTQYF. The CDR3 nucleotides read TGTGCCAGCAGGGGGCGTGGGGTGGACACAGATACGCAGTATTTT.

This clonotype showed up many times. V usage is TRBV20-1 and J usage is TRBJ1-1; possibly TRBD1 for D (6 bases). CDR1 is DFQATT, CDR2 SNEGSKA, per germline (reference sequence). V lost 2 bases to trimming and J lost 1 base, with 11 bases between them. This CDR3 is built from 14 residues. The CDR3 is CSARPGAPNTEAFF. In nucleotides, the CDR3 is TGCAGTGCTAGACCAGGGGCCCCGAACACTGAAGCTTTCTTT.

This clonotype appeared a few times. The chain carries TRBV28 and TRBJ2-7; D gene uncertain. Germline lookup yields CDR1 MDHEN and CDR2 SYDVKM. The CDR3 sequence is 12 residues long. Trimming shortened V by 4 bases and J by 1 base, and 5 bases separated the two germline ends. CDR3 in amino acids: CASSSESYEQYF. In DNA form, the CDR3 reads TGTGCCAGCAGTTCAGAGTCCTACGAGCAGTACTTC.

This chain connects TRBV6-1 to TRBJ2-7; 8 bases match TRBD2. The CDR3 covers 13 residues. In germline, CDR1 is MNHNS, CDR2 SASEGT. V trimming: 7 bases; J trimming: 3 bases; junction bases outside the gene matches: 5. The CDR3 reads CASKSGSNYEQYF. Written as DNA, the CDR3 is TGTGCCAGCAAAAGCGGGAGCAACTACGAGCAGTACTTC.

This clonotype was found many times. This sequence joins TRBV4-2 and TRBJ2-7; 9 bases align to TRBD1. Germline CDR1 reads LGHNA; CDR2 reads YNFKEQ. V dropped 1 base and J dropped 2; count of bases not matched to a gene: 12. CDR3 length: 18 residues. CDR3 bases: TGTGCCAGCAGCCAAGTCCCAGGAGCGGGACAGGGAGCCTACGAGCAGTACTTC. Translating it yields CASSQVPGAGQGAYEQYF.